These 20 T cell receptor beta chains share one sample of origin, sequenced in a study of OX40 agonist ivuxolimab in advanced cancers. The method was immunoSEQ multiplex PCR; TCRdb's version includes in-frame clones alone and lacks a portion of them. Of 55,000 to 65,000 clones detected, 70% to 90% appear once; the ten largest clones hold roughly 3.1%. The source was CD4+ or CD8+ T cells sorted from blood, collected in a trial of the OX40 agonist ivuxolimab. These TCRs come from an adult with an advanced solid tumor such as melanoma, head and neck, liver or kidney cancer.

The chain couples TRBV5-1 to TRBJ1-1; a weak D match, TRBD1 (6 bases). This CDR3 has 15 amino acids. Trimming removed 0 bases from V and 6 bases from J, with 15 bases in between. Germline V lookup: CDR1 SGHRS, CDR2 YFSETQ. This chain's CDR3 is CASSLGGGRPAEAFF. The CDR3 nucleotides read TGCGCCAGCAGCTTGGGTGGGGGCAGGCCCGCTGAAGCTTTCTTT.

CDR3 protein: CASSLSLRYEQYF. The CDR3 nucleotides are TGTGCCAGCAGTTTATCGTTACGGTACGAGCAGTACTTC. The rearrangement uses TRBV27 and TRBJ2-7, with D uncertain. V was trimmed by 0 bases and J by 4 bases, leaving 7 bases between them. CDR3 size: 13 residues. From germline, CDR1 is MNHEY and CDR2 SMNVEV (reference sequence).

The chain recombines TRBV6-5 with TRBJ2-7, with 9 bases matching TRBD2. Germline lookup yields CDR1 MNHEY and CDR2 SVGAGI. The ends lost 8 bases at V and 2 bases at J; junction bases unmatched: 10. This CDR3 has 15 amino acids. In DNA, the CDR3 is TGTGCCAGCCTCCCCCGTGCGGGAGGGCCCTACGAGCAGTACTTC. It codes for CASLPRAGGPYEQYF.

This chain links TRBV9 with TRBJ2-7; TRBD1 might be the D (5 bases). The CDR3 contains 13 residues. The V gene lost 4 bases and the J gene lost 4 bases, with 12 bases spanning the gap. Looked up from germline, CDR1 is SGDLS and CDR2 is YYNGEE. The CDR3 spells CASSPQGGYEQYF. The CDR3 nucleotides read TGTGCCAGCAGCCCCCAGGGTGGTTACGAGCAGTACTTC. The full variable domain, in which reference TRBV9 and TRBJ2-7 provide the parts outside the CDR3, is DSGVTQTPKHLITATGQRVTLRCSPRSGDLSVYWYQQSLDQGLQFLIQYYNGEERAKGNILERFSAQQFPDLHSELNLSSLELGDSALYFCASSPQGGYEQYFGPGTRLTVT.

This clone occurred once. The CDR3 sequence is CASSLAPSGRTEAFF. The DNA of the CDR3 is TGTGCCAGCAGTTTGGCTCCGTCGGGGCGCACTGAAGCTTTCTTT. V is TRBV27 and J is TRBJ1-1, with D possibly matching TRBD1 (5 bases). This CDR3 is built from 15 residues. CDR1 is MNHEY and CDR2 is SMNVEV in the germline V gene (reference sequence). With 3 bases removed from V and 4 bases from J, the gap between germline ends came to 15 bases.

A single count supports this clone. The chain employs TRBV10-3 and TRBJ1-1; D remains ambiguous. Trimming took 1 base from V and 7 from J, leaving 7 bases between them. Germline values: CDR1 ENHRY, CDR2 SYGVKD. This CDR3 has 12 amino acids. In DNA, the CDR3 is TGTGCCATCAGTGAGTTCAGGAGTGAAGCTTTCTTT. It codes for CAISEFRSEAFF.

This chain links TRBV9 with TRBJ2-1; TRBD1 is a possible D gene (6 bases). The germline V and J ends were trimmed by 2 bases and 9 bases, with 12 bases remaining between them. CDR1 is SGDLS and CDR2 is YYNGEE in the germline V gene. The CDR3 contains 13 residues. For the CDR3, the DNA is TGTGCCAGCAGCGTCGAACAGGGCCGTGAGCAGTTCTTC. It specifies CASSVEQGREQFF.

The rearrangement links TRBV28 to TRBJ1-1, with D hard to call. This CDR3 is 13 amino acids long. Germline V gene sequence: CDR1 MDHEN, CDR2 SYDVKM. The V end was cut by 7 bases, the J end by 1 base, with 10 bases between. The CDR3 DNA reads as TGTGCCAGCATCGAGGCTGCGAACACTGAAGCTTTCTTT. It yields the protein CASIEAANTEAFF.

This clone appeared a few times. This chain links TRBV5-4 with TRBJ2-3; D is ambiguous. Germline V gives CDR1 SGHNT, CDR2 YYREEE (reference sequence). This CDR3 has 15 amino acids. The germline V and J ends were trimmed by 0 bases and 3 bases, with 11 bases remaining between them. The CDR3 here is CASSLGGQRTDTQYF. CDR3 in DNA: TGTGCCAGCAGCTTGGGGGGTCAACGGACAGATACGCAGTATTTT.

This clone appeared a single time. One end of the junction varies from germline; a read error may be responsible. The chain employs TRBV7-7 and TRBJ2-5, with D tentatively TRBD1 or TRBD2 (5 bases each). The CDR3 has 15 residues. CDR1 is SSHAT, CDR2 FNYEAQ, per germline (reference sequence). The CDR3 sequence is CASSLQAVGGETQYF. The CDR3 DNA follows: TGTGCTAGCAGCTTGCAAGCGGTTGGGGGAGAGACCCAGTACTTC. The full variable domain, in which reference TRBV7-7 and TRBJ2-5 provide the parts outside the CDR3, is GAGVSQSPRYKVTKRGQDVTLRCDPISSHATLYWYQQALGQGPEFLTYFNYEAQPDKSGLPSDRFSAERPEGSISTLTIQRTEQRDSAMYRCASSLQAVGGETQYFGPGTRLLVL.

The V gene is TRBV10-3, the J gene TRBJ1-1; D is perhaps TRBD1 (6 bases). CDR3 length: 13 amino acids. Trimming removed 3 bases at V and 12 bases at J, with 17 bases between. CDR1 and CDR2 (germline): ENHRY, SYGVKD. The CDR3 DNA reads TGTGCCATCAGTGACTCCCCGGCGGGGGCAACTTTCTTT. Its protein product is CAISDSPAGATFF.

The chain combines TRBV5-6 with TRBJ1-1; TRBD1 agrees at 8 bases. The germline V gene has CDR1 SGHDT and CDR2 YYEEEE. This CDR3 spans 16 amino acids. V dropped 4 bases and J dropped 1; count of bases not matched to a gene: 9. The CDR3 sequence: CASSVSDRAGNTEAFF. CDR3 DNA sequence: TGTGCCAGCAGCGTGTCGGACAGGGCGGGGAACACTGAAGCTTTCTTT.

This clone has more than one count but fewer than ten. The rearrangement uses TRBV5-4 and TRBJ1-4; D is perhaps TRBD1 (6 bases). V shed 5 bases and J shed 8 bases, with 16 bases lying between them. Germline lookup yields CDR1 SGHNT and CDR2 YYREEE (reference sequence). The CDR3 runs to 14 residues. DNA for the CDR3: TGTGCCAGCAGTTCGAGCAGGGGCGGAGAAAAACTGTTTTTT. As protein: CASSSSRGGEKLFF.

CDR3 DNA: TGTGCCTGGAGTCTTACAGCAGGGGTCCTAGAGAACACTGAAGCTTTCTTT. This translates into CAWSLTAGVLENTEAFF. V and J are TRBV30 and TRBJ1-1; perhaps TRBD1 as D (6 bases). Between the trimmed V and J ends, which lost 2 bases and 1 base, there was a span of 20 bases. The CDR3 runs to 17 residues. CDR1 GTSNPN and CDR2 SVGIG come from the germline V gene (reference sequence).

The chain combines TRBV5-1 with TRBJ2-5, with 7 bases identical to TRBD1. The better agreement between TRBJ2-7 and the DNA end casts doubt on the J call. The CDR3 spans 14 residues. Germline V gives CDR1 SGHRS, CDR2 YFSETQ. This CDR3 reads CASSWGTESGEQYF. CDR3 nucleotide sequence: TGCGCCAGCAGCTGGGGGACAGAGTCGGGCGAGCAGTACTTC.

A few counts support this clone. The chain uses TRBV28 and TRBJ1-2, with 9 positions matching TRBD1. With V trimmed by 2 bases and J by 8 bases, 12 bases remained unmatched. Germline V CDR1 and CDR2: MDHEN, SYDVKM. This CDR3 is built from 16 residues. The CDR3 DNA follows: TGTGCCAGCAGTTTAAATCGTTACAGGGGGCCGGCGGGCTACACCTTC. It translates to CASSLNRYRGPAGYTF.

The chain joins TRBV5-4 to TRBJ1-3; D is perhaps TRBD1 (6 bases). The CDR3 covers 15 residues. With 5 bases removed from V and 0 bases from J, the gap between germline ends came to 12 bases. Germline V CDR1 and CDR2: SGHNT, YYREEE (reference sequence). The CDR3 DNA sequence: TGTGCCAGCAGATCCGACAGGCCCTCTGGAAACACCATATATTTT. It specifies CASRSDRPSGNTIYF.

This chain joins TRBV29-1 and TRBJ1-2; D may be TRBD1 (5 bases). The V end lost 3 bases, the J end lost 4 bases, and 15 bases lay between the germline ends. The germline CDR1 and CDR2 sequences are SQVTM and ANQGSEA. The CDR3 covers 14 residues. The CDR3 coding sequence is TGCAGCGTTGATCAGGCAGGGAGGGGCTATGGCTACACCTTC. Protein sequence: CSVDQAGRGYGYTF.

The chain uses TRBV7-9 and TRBJ2-5; 8 nucleotides line up with TRBD2. CDR1 SEHNR and CDR2 FQNEAQ come from the germline V gene (reference sequence). Trimming at V came to 4 bases and at J to 2 bases, leaving 6 bases not matched to a gene. This CDR3 spans 15 amino acids. The CDR3 nucleotides are TGTGCCAGCAGCTGGAGTAGCGGGGCTCAAGAGACCCAGTACTTC. The encoded protein is CASSWSSGAQETQYF.

The gene calls are TRBV15 and TRBJ2-5; D gene unclear. V lost 3 bases to trimming and J lost 3 bases, with 8 bases between them. The CDR3 consists of 13 residues. The germline V gene has CDR1 LNHNV and CDR2 YYDKDF (reference sequence). The CDR3 protein is CATSSGWKETQYF. The CDR3 DNA is TGTGCCACCAGCAGTGGATGGAAAGAGACCCAGTACTTC.